This TCR beta chain was captured by sequencing in a study of memory CD4+ T cells and cytomegalovirus serostatus. Study findings and constraints: Suggested: most of the CMV-linked TCR signature lies in CD4+ memory cells.

The germline V and J ends were trimmed by 1 base and 6 bases, with 9 bases remaining between them. In germline, CDR1 is MNHEY, CDR2 SVGAGI. The CDR3 totals 13 residues. The sort gate was single viable CD3+CD4+CD8-CD45RO+ cells for memory CD4+ T cells. Serum IgG to CMV pp150, pp28, p38 and p52 defined serostatus. Generated by immunoSEQ multiplex PCR, the TCRdb table keeps only in-frame clones and is missing some. The repertoire holds roughly 53,000 clones, with roughly 72% as singletons. A note on this clone: The antigen is not known.

The sequence came from an adult in good health and CMV-seronegative. The rearrangement uses TRBV6-5 and TRBJ1-1; no clear D gene. The sequencing input was memory CD4+ T cells from blood. CDR3 in amino acids: CASSYWDNSEAFF. The CDR3 DNA reads as TGTGCCAGCAGTTACTGGGATAACTCTGAAGCTTTCTTT.